This T cell receptor (beta chain) was obtained from a study of T cell changes during pregnancy in multiple sclerosis. Produced via immunoSEQ multiplex PCR; TCRdb's table is partial and in-frame only. The sample has about 120,000 clones, approximately 93% seen once; the top ten hold roughly 6.2%. V was clipped by 0 bases and J by 1 base, with 10 bases between them. Germline V lookup: CDR1 GTSNPN, CDR2 SVGIG (reference sequence). The CDR3 consists of 15 residues. The chain joins TRBV30 to TRBJ1-5, with a possible D match to TRBD1 (6 bases). Sequencing was performed on peripheral blood, taken before pregnancy. This clonotype was obtained from a female donor with multiple sclerosis, enrolled in a pregnancy study. CDR3 coding DNA: TGTGCCTGGAGTGTATTGAGGGGGAGCAATCAGCCCCAGCATTTT. It translates to CAWSVLRGSNQPQHF.